This entry lists 5 T cell receptor beta chains sequenced from one sample in a study of Ad26.COV2.S vaccination and SARS-CoV-2 variants. The table came from immunoSEQ multiplex PCR; TCRdb's copy has only in-frame clones and leaves some out. The sample has roughly 400,000 clones; about 90% are singletons. Treatment denoted: some 20 received Ad26.COV2.S at low or high dose, single or two shots; several received placebo; per-sample allocation not given. Vaccine and placebo recipients were sampled on day 63 after the first injection. The specimen comprised peripheral blood, sampled in a trial of Ad26.COV2.S vaccine versus placebo. The receptor source for this set is a person between 18 and 60 years old who received the Ad26.COV2.S COVID-19 vaccine or a placebo.

This chain joins TRBV3-1 (or the pseudogene TRBV3-2) and TRBJ2-7; the D gene is possibly TRBD2 (6 bases). The CDR3 contains 14 residues. Trimming pared 1 base from V and 6 bases from J, leaving 13 bases between. CDR1 and CDR2 (germline): LGHDT, YNNKEL (reference sequence). Here the CDR3 DNA reads TGTGCCAGCAGCCAAGGGGACTTCGGGGTCGAGCAGTACTTC. Amino acid sequence: CASSQGDFGVEQYF.

V usage is TRBV19 and J usage is TRBJ2-6; a possible D gene is TRBD1 (5 bases). V lost 2 bases to trimming and J lost 0 bases, with 11 bases between them. Per germline, CDR1 LNHDA and CDR2 SQIVND (reference sequence). The CDR3 totals 17 residues. The CDR3 region is CASSITTVSSGANVLTF. CDR3 DNA sequence: TGTGCCAGTAGTATAACGACAGTAAGCTCTGGGGCCAACGTCCTGACTTTC. The entire variable domain, with the rest obtained from reference TRBV19 and TRBJ2-6, is as follows: DGGITQSPKYLFRKEGQNVTLSCEQNLNHDAMYWYRQDPGQGLRLIYYSQIVNDFQKGDIAEGYSVSREKKESFPLTVTSAQKNPTAFYLCASSITTVSSGANVLTFGAGSRLTVL.

The V call is TRBV7-2, the J call TRBJ2-7; D perhaps matches TRBD1 (6 bases). Germline V lookup: CDR1 SGHTA, CDR2 FQGNSA. V lost 5 bases and J 0 bases, leaving 14 bases between the germline ends. This CDR3 comprises 15 residues. The CDR3 sequence is CASSPGVVSSYEQYF. The CDR3 region has the DNA TGTGCCAGCAGCCCAGGGGTAGTTAGCTCCTACGAGCAGTACTTC.

CDR3 protein: CASSPLGPNTGELFF. DNA for the CDR3: TGTGCCAGCAGCCCCCTTGGACCGAACACCGGGGAGCTGTTTTTT. V usage is TRBV9 and J usage is TRBJ2-2; the D is unclear. This CDR3 is built from 15 residues. The germline gives CDR1 SGDLS, CDR2 YYNGEE. Between the trimmed V and J ends, which lost 4 bases and 0 bases, there was a span of 10 bases.

The gene calls are TRBV7-2 and TRBJ2-1, with D maybe TRBD2 (5 bases). The CDR3 contains 13 residues. Germline values: CDR1 SGHTA, CDR2 FQGNSA. Trimming took off 3 bases at V and 9 bases at J, with 12 bases between the two ends. The chain's CDR3 is CASSFPSSREQFF. The CDR3 DNA reads as TGTGCCAGCAGCTTCCCCTCTAGCCGTGAGCAGTTCTTC.